This T cell receptor (beta chain) was sequenced in a study of cytomegalovirus exposure and HLA in healthy donors. The CDR3 spans 15 residues. V shed 7 bases, J shed 3 bases, and the junction held 8 bases outside the gene matches. Germline V gene lookup returns CDR1 SGHRS and CDR2 YFSETQ. Overall study results and limits: For cytomegalovirus status, the classifier reportedly gave diagnoses with high specificity and sensitivity. It was found in a later analysis that first-cohort TCR clusters tended to co-occur in the 120 validation repertoires. Associated with cytomegalovirus, according to the listing, were 150 to 200 TCR beta chains.

Sequenced by immunoSEQ multiplex PCR; TCRdb stores in-frame clones only, minus some. The sample has hundreds of thousands of clones; roughly 84% are singletons. As regards this clone: The antigen is undetermined.

It was the roughly 110-subject validation cohort, separate from the 666-subject first cohort, to which the donors belonged. The sample comprised PBMCs. This rearrangement joins TRBV5-1 to TRBJ1-1; the match to TRBD1 covers 11 bases. The receptor was derived from a woman under 30 in good health and CMV-seropositive. The CDR3 nucleotides are TGCGCCAGCTCCAGGCGGGACAGGGGGTACACTGAAGCTTTCTTT. Translating gives CASSRRDRGYTEAFF. Drawing the rest from reference TRBV5-1 and TRBJ1-1, the complete variable domain is KAGVTQTPRYLIKTRGQQVTLSCSPISGHRSVSWYQQTPGQGLQFLFEYFSETQRNKGNFPGRFSGRQFSNSRSEMNVSTLELGDSALYLCASSRRDRGYTEAFFGQGTRLTVV.